This TCR beta chain was obtained from a study of blood T cell repertoires in COVID-19. As for the study in general: Acute and convalescent COVID-19 specimens originated in the United States, Italy and Spain. The analysed material was cDNA or gDNA that came from T cells, B-cell-depleted T cells, or PBMCs.

The V end lost 3 bases, the J end lost 3 bases, and 16 bases lay between the germline ends. Germline CDR1 and CDR2: DFQATT and SNEGSKA (reference sequence). The CDR3 covers 15 residues. Original methodology: Nucleated cell number was recorded as an estimate derived from reference gene primer amplification. Only in-frame clones appear in the TCRdb table, and some are missing; sequencing was by immunoSEQ multiplex PCR. V, J and clone size reflect that table, while D and trimming were determined from the DNA. The sample has 110,000 to 150,000 clones, roughly nine tenths seen once. The TCR was taken from a woman aged 55-75 years with active COVID-19. The specimen was peripheral blood. The chain carries TRBV20-1 and TRBJ2-3; possibly TRBD2 for D (6 bases). In DNA form, the CDR3 reads TGCAGTGCTAGTGGAGGCGGGGTAGGGACAGATACGCAGTATTTT. As protein: CSASGGGVGTDTQYF.